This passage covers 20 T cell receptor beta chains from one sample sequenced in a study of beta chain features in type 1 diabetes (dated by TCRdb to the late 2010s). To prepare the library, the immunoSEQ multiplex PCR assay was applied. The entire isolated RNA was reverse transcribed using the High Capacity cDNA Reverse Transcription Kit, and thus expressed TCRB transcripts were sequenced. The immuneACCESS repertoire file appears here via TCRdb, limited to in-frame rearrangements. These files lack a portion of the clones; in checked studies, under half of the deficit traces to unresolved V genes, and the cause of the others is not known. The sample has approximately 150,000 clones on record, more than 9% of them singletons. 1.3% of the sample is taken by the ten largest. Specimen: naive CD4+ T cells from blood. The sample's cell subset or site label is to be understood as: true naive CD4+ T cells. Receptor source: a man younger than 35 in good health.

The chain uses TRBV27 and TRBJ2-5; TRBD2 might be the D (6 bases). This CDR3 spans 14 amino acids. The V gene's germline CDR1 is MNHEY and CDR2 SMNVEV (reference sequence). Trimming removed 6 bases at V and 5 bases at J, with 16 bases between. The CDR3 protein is CASRGWGDRETQYF. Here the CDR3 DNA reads TGTGCCAGCAGGGGGTGGGGGGACCGGGAGACCCAGTACTTC.

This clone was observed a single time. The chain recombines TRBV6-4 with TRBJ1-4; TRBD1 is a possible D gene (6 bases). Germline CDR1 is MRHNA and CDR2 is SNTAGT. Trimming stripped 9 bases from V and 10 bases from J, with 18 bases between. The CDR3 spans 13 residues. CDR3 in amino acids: CARMPTGIGKLFF. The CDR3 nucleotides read TGTGCCAGAATGCCAACAGGGATCGGAAAACTGTTTTTT.

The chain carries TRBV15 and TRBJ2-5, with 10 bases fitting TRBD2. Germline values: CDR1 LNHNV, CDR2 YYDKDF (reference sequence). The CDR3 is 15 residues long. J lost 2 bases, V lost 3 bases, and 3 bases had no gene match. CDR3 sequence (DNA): TGTGCCACCAGCAGTGGACTAGCGGCTCAAGAGACCCAGTACTTC. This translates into CATSSGLAAQETQYF.

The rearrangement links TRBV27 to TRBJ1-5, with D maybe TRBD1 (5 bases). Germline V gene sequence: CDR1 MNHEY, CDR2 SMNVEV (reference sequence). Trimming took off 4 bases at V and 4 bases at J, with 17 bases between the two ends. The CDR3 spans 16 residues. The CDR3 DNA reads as TGTGCCAGCAGTTCCTTAGGGGTTGGAGGGAATCAGCCCCAGCATTTT. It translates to CASSSLGVGGNQPQHF.

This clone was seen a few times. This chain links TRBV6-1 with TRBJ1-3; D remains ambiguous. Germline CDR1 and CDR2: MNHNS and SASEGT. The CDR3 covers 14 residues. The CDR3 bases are TGTGCTACCCGGGGAGTCGTCTCTGGAAACACCATATATTTT. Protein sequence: CATRGVVSGNTIYF.

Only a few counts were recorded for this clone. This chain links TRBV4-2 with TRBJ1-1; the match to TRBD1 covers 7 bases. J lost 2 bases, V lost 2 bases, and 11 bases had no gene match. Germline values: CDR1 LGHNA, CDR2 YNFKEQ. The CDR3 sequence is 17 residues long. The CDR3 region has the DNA TGTGCCAGCAGCCAAACAGGGGACATACGGCATAACACTGAAGCTTTCTTT. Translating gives CASSQTGDIRHNTEAFF.

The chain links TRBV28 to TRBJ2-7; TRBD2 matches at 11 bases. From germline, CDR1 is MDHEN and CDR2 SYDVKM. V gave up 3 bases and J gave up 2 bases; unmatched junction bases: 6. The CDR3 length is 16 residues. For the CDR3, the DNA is TGTGCCAGCAGTTTGACTAGCGGGGAGAAACCCTACGAGCAGTACTTC. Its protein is CASSLTSGEKPYEQYF.

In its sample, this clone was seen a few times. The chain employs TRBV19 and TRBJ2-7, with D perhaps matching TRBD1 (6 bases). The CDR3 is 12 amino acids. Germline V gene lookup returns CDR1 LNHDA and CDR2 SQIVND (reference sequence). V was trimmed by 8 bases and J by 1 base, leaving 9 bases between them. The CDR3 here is CASSGQSYEQYF. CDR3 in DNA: TGTGCCAGTTCTGGACAGTCCTACGAGCAGTACTTC.

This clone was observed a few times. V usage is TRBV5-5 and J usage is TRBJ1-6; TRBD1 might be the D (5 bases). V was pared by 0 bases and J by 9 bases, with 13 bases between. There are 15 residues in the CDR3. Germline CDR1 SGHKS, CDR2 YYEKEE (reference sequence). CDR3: CASSLVAGESSPLHF. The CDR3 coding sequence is TGTGCCAGCAGCTTGGTTGCGGGGGAAAGTTCACCCCTCCACTTT.

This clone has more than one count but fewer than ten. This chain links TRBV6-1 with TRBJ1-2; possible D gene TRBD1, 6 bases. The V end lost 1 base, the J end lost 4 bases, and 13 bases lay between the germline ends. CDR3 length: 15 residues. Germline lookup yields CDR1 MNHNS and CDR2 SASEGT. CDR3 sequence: CASSEGGQFLYGYTF. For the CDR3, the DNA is TGTGCCAGCAGTGAAGGGGGGCAGTTCCTCTATGGCTACACCTTC.

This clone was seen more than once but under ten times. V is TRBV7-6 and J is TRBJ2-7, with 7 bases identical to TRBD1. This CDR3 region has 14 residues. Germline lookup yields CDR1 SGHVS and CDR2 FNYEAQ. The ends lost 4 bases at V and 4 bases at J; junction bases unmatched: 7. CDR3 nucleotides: TGTGCCAGCAGCTCAAACAGGGGTTCGTACGAGCAGTACTTC. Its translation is CASSSNRGSYEQYF.

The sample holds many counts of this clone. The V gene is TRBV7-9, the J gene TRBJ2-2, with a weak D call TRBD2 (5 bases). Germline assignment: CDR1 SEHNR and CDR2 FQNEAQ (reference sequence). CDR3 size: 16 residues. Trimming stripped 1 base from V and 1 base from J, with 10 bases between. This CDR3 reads CASSLERGVNTGELFF. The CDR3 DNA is TGTGCCAGCAGCTTAGAACGGGGAGTGAACACCGGGGAGCTGTTTTTT.

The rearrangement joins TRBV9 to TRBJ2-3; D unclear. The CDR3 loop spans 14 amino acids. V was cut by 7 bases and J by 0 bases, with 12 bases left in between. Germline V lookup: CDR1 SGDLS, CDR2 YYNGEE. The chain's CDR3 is CASSRLSSTDTQYF. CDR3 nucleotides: TGTGCCAGCTCCCGACTGTCTAGCACAGATACGCAGTATTTT.

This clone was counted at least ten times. The CDR3 here is CAWGPELRGEQFF. For the CDR3, the DNA is TGTGCCTGGGGGCCAGAACTGCGGGGTGAGCAGTTCTTC. The genes are TRBV30 and TRBJ2-1, with a weak D call TRBD2 (6 bases). CDR3 size: 13 residues. CDR1 is GTSNPN, CDR2 SVGIG, per germline (reference sequence). V shed 5 bases and J shed 9 bases, with 17 bases lying between them.

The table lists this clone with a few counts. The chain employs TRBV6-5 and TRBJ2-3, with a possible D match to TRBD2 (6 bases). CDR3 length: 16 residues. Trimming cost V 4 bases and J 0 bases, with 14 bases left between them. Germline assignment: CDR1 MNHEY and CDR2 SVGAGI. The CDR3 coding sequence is TGTGCCAGCAGTTCACCGGGACTGGCGAGCACAGATACGCAGTATTTT. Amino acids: CASSSPGLASTDTQYF.

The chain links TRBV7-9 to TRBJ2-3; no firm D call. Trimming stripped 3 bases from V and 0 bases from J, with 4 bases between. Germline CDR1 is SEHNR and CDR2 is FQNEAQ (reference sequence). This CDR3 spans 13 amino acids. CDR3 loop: CASSLASTDTQYF. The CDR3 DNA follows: TGTGCCAGCAGCTTGGCTAGCACAGATACGCAGTATTTT.

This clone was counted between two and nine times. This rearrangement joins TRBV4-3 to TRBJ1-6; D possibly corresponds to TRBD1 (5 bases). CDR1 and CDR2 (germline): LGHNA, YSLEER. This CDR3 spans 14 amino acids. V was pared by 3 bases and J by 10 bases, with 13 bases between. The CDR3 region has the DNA TGCGCCAGCAGCCAGGGAGGACGGGGGTCACCCCTCCACTTT. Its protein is CASSQGGRGSPLHF.

CDR3 loop: CASGQQGLDQPQHF. In nucleotides, the CDR3 is TGCGCCAGCGGGCAACAGGGATTGGATCAGCCCCAGCATTTT. The rearrangement links TRBV23-1 to TRBJ1-5, with D perhaps TRBD1 (6 bases). TRBV23-1 is annotated as an ORF whose role is uncertain. This CDR3 region has 14 residues. Between the trimmed V and J ends, which lost 8 bases and 5 bases, there was a span of 16 bases.

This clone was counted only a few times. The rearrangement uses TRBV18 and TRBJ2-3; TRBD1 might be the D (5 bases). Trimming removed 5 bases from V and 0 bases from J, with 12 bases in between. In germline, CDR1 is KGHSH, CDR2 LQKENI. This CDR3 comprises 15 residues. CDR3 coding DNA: TGTGCCAGCTCAAGAGGACAAACTAGCACAGATACGCAGTATTTT. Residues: CASSRGQTSTDTQYF.

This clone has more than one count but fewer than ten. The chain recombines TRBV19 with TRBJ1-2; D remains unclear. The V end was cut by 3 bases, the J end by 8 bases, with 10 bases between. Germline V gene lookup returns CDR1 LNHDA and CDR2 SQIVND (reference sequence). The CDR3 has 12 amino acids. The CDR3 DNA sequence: TGTGCCAGTAGTATCGGAGTACGGGGCTACACCTTC. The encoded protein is CASSIGVRGYTF.